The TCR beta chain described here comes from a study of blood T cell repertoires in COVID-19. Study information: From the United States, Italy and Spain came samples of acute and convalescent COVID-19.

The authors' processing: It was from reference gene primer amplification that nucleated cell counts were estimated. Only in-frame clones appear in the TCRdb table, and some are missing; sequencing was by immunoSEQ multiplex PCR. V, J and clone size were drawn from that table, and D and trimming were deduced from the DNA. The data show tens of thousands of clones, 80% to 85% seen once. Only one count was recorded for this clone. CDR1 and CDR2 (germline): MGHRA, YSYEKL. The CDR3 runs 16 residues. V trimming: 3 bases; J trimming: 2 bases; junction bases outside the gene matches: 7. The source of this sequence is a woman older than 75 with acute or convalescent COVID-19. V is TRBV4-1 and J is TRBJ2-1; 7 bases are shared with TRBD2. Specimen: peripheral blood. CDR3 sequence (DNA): TGCGCCAGCAGCCACGAACCAGGACTAGCCTACAATGAGCAGTTCTTC. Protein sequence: CASSHEPGLAYNEQFF.